Sequencing of this T cell receptor beta chain was carried out in a study of human T cells and chemical hapten exposure. Trimming removed 5 bases from V and 0 bases from J; junction bases left unmatched: 5. In germline, CDR1 is SGHVS, CDR2 FNYEAQ. CDR3 size: 16 residues. This clonotype was seen more than once but under ten times. Documented time point: healthy volunteer bleed at 6 weeks. Total RNA came from unfractionated whole blood. Individual cDNA molecules in this library carried unique molecular identifiers. Authors' data handling: Individual samples carried between 23,224 and 690,600 TCRs, with some 100,000 as the median. TCRdb independently ran MiXCR on the RACE reads; one entry per CDR3 protein. The V and J calls shown here were made by TCRdb, not taken from the authors' results. This table holds around 80,000 distinct CDR3 sequences, about 9% found once.

Input material: whole blood. The TCR sequence derives from a male donor in good health. Some clones in this sample may be carry-over from other donors' samples. The chain employs TRBV7-6 and TRBJ1-5; 9 positions match TRBD1. The CDR3 DNA is TGTGCCAGCAGCCCTGGACAGGGGAATAGCAATCAGCCCCAGCATTTT. It is translated as CASSPGQGNSNQPQHF.